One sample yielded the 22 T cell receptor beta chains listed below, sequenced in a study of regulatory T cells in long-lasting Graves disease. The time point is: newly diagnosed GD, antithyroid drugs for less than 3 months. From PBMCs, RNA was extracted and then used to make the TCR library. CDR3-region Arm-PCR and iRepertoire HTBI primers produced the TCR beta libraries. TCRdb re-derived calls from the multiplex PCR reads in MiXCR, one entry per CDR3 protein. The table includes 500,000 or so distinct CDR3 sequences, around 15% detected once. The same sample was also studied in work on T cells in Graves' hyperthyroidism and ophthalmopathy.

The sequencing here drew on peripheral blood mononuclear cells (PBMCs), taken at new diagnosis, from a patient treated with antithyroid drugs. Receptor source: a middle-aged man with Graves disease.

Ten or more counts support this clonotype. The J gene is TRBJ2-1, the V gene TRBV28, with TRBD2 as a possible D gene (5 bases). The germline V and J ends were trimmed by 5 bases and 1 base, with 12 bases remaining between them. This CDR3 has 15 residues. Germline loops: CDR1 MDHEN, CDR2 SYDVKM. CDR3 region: CASSMRVWSYNEQFF. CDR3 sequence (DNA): TGTGCCAGCAGTATGCGGGTGTGGTCCTACAATGAGCAGTTCTTC.

The CDR3 nucleotides are TGCGCCAGCAGCAGGGGACAGAACACCGGGGAGCTGTTTTTT. Residues: CASSRGQNTGELFF. The rearrangement uses TRBV5-1 and TRBJ2-2, with D tentatively TRBD1 (6 bases). This CDR3 has 14 residues. V was pared by 4 bases and J by 1 base, with 8 bases between. From germline, CDR1 is SGHRS and CDR2 YFSETQ.

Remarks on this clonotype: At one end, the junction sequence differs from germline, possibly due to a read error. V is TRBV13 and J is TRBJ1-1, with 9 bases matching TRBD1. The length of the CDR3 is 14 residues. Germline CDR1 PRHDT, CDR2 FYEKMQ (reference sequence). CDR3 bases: TGTGCCAGCAGCAAGACAGGGGGAACCACTGGAGCTTTCTTT. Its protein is CASSKTGGTTGAFF. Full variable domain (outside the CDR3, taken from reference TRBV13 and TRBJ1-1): AAGVIQSPRHLIKEKRETATLKCYPIPRHDTVYWYQQGPGQDPQFLISFYEKMQSDKGSIPDRFSAQQFSDYHSELNMSSLELGDSALYFCASSKTGGTTGAFFGQGTRLTVV.

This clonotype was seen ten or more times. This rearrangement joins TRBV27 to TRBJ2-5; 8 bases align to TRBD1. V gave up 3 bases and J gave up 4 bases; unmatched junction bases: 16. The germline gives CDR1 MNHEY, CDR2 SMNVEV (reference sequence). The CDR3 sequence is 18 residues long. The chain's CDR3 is CASSFRGRGREWRETQYF. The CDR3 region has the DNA TGTGCCAGCAGTTTCCGTGGCAGGGGGCGAGAGTGGCGAGAGACCCAGTACTTC.

The CDR3 coding sequence is TGTGCCAGCAGCCAAAGCAATTCGATCATGGGAGGCTACACCTTC. Protein sequence: CASSQSNSIMGGYTF. The chain links TRBV28 to TRBJ1-2; D unresolved. The CDR3 is 15 residues long. Deletions cut 6 bases from V and 8 bases from J, with 22 bases between. The V gene's germline CDR1 is MDHEN and CDR2 SYDVKM.

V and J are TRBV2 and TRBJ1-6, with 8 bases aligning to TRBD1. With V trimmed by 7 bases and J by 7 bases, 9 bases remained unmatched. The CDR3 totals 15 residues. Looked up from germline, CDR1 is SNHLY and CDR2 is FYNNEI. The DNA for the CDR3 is TGTGCCAGCAAGAACACCGGACAGGGAAATTCACCCCTCCACTTT. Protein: CASKNTGQGNSPLHF.

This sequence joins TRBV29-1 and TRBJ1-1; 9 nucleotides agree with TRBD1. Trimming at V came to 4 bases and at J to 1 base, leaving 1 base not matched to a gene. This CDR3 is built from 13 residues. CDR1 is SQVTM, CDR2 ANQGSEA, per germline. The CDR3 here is CSVAGQGNTEAFF. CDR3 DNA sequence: TGCAGCGTTGCGGGACAGGGGAACACTGAAGCTTTCTTT.

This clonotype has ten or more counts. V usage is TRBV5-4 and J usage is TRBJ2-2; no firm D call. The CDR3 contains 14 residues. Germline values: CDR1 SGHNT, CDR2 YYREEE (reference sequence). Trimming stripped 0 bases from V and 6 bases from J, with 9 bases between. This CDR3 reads CASSLVADAGELFF. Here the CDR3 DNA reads TGTGCCAGCAGCTTGGTGGCGGACGCCGGGGAGCTGTTTTTT.

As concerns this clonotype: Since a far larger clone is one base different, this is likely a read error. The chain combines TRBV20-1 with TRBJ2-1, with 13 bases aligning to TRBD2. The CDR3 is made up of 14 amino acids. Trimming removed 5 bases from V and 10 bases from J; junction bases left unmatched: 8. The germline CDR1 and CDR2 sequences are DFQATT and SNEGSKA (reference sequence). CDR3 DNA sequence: TGCAGTGCTCGGACTAGCGGGAGTACCTACGAGCAGTTCTTC. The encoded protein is CSARTSGSTYEQFF.

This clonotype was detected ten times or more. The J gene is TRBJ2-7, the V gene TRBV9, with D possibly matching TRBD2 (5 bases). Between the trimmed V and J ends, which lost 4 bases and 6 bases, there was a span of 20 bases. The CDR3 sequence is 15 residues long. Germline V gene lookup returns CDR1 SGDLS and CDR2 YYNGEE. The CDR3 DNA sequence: TGTGCCAGCAGCCCAAATGGAGGACCCACCCGCGAGCAGTACTTC. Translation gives CASSPNGGPTREQYF.

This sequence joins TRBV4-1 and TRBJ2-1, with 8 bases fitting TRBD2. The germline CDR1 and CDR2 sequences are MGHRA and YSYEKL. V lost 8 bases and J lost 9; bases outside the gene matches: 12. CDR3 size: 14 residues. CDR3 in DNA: TGCGCCAGCTCCTACGGGGCGGGAGGCGGTGAGCAGTTCTTC. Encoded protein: CASSYGAGGGEQFF.

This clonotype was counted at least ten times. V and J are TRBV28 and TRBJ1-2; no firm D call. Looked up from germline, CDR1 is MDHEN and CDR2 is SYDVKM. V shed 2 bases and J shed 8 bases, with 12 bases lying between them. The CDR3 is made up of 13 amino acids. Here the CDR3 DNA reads TGTGCCAGCAGTTTAGGGCGGAGCGGGGGCTACACCTTC. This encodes CASSLGRSGGYTF.

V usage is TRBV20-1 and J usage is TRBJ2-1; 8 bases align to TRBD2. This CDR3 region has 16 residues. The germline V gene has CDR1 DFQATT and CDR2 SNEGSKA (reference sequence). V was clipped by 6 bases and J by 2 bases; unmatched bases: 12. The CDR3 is CSATKLAGMPYNEQFF. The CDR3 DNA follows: TGCAGTGCCACCAAATTAGCGGGGATGCCCTACAATGAGCAGTTCTTC.

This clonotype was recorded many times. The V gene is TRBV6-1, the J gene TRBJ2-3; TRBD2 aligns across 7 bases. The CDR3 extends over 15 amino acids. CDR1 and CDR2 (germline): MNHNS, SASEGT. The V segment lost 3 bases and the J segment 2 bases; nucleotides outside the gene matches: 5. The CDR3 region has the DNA TGTGCCAGCAGTGATCTAGCGGAGAACACAGATACGCAGTATTTT. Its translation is CASSDLAENTDTQYF.

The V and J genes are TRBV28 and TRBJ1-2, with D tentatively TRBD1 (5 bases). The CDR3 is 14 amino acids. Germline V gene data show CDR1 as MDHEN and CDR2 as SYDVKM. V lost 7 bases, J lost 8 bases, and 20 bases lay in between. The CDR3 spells CASNVEARGRGYTF. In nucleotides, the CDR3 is TGTGCCAGCAATGTTGAAGCAAGGGGACGGGGCTACACCTTC.

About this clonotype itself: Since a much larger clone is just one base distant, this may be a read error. CDR3 sequence: CVSSIGTGGFMETQYF. Written as DNA, the CDR3 is TGTGTCAGCAGCATAGGGACAGGGGGATTCATGGAGACCCAGTACTTC. The chain joins TRBV7-3 to TRBJ2-1, with TRBD1 matching over 11 bases. The tail of the sequence fits TRBJ2-5 better, so the J call may be wrong. Germline V gives CDR1 SGHTA, CDR2 FQGTGA. The CDR3 length is 16 residues.

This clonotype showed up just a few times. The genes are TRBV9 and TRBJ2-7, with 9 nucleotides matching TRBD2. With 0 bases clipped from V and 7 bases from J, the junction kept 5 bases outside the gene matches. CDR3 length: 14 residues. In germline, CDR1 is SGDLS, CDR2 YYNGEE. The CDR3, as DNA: TGTGCCAGCAGCGTAGATGCGGGAGGGTATGAGCAGTACTTC. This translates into CASSVDAGGYEQYF.

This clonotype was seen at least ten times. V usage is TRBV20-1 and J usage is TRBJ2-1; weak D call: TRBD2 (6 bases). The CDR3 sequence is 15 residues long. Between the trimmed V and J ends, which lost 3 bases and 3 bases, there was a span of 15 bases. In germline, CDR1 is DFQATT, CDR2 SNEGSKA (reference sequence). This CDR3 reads CSASWGTSLYNEQFF. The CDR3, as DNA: TGCAGTGCTAGTTGGGGGACTTCGCTCTACAATGAGCAGTTCTTC.

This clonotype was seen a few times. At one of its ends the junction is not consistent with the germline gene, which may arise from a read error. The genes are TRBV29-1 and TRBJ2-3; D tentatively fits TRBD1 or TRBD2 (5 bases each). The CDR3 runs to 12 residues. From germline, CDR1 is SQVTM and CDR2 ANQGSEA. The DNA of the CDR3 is TGTAGCGCAGGGTCCAGCACAGATACGCAGTATTTT. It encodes CSAGSSTDTQYF.

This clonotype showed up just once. CDR3 nucleotide sequence: TGTGCCAGCAGGCCCCAGGGGGCCGGGAACACTGAAGCTTTCTTT. This gives the protein CASRPQGAGNTEAFF. The chain carries TRBV6-4 and TRBJ1-1; 8 positions agree with TRBD1. There are 15 residues in the CDR3. After removal of 6 bases from V and 1 base from J, the junction contained 7 bases not matched to a gene. Per the germline V gene, CDR1 is MRHNA and CDR2 is SNTAGT.

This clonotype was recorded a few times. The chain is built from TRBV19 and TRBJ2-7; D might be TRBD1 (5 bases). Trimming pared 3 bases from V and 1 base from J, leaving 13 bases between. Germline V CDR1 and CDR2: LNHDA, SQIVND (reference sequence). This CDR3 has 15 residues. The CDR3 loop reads CASSMGAGNSYEQYF. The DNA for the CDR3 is TGTGCCAGTAGTATGGGCGCAGGGAATTCCTACGAGCAGTACTTC.

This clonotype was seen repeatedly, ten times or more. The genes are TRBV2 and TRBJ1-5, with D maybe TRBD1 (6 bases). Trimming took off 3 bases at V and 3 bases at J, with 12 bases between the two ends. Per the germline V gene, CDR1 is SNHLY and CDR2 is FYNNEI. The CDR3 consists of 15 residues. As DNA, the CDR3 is TGTGCCAGCAGTGATCTCAGGGGTTACAATCAGCCCCAGCATTTT. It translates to CASSDLRGYNQPQHF.